These T cell receptor beta chains were read from a single sample in a study of shared clonotypes between healthy human individuals. Here immunoSEQ multiplex PCR was the method, and the copy in TCRdb shows in-frame clones only, minus some. The sample has some 2,000,000 clones, approximately 95% seen once. The sequenced sample consisted of naive CD4+ T cells sorted from blood. The origin of the receptors is a man younger than 35 in good health. Both conserved end residues are part of each CDR3. Fields, in order: clone size, V gene, J gene, D gene, CDR3 protein, CDR3 DNA. D genes are given only for firm matches. Not all rows give a size; the values are once, few, many and, for expanded clones, a class.

>NA|TRBV7-7|TRBJ2-3|TRBD2
CASSLTSGGGTDTQYF
TGTGCTAGCAGCTTAACTAGCGGGGGCGGCACAGATACGCAGTATTTT
>few|TRBV6-1|TRBJ1-2|NA
CASSTGNYGYTF
TGTGCCAGCAGTACAGGGAACTATGGCTACACCTTC
>once|TRBV28|TRBJ2-2|TRBD1
CAGKGQGFTGELFF
TGTGCCGGCAAAGGACAGGGGTTCACCGGGGAGCTGTTTTTT
>NA|TRBV19|TRBJ2-7|TRBD2
CASSLATSGKEHYEQYF
TGTGCCAGTAGTCTCGCAACTAGCGGGAAAGAGCACTACGAGCAGTACTTC
>NA|TRBV7-9|TRBJ1-2|TRBD1
CASSAGTGRGYTF
TGTGCCAGCAGCGCTGGGACAGGGCGAGGCTACACCTTC
>NA|TRBV18|TRBJ2-5|NA
CASSPLPGQETQYF
TGTGCCAGCTCACCTCTCCCCGGCCAAGAGACCCAGTACTTC
>NA|TRBV18|TRBJ1-6|TRBD1
CASSPETGWDSPLHF
TGTGCCAGCTCACCAGAGACAGGGTGGGATTCACCCCTCCACTTT
>NA|TRBV30|TRBJ2-5|TRBD2
CSLAGGSPGTQYF
TGTTCCCTGGCGGGGGGATCCCCAGGAACCCAGTACTTC
>NA|TRBV2|TRBJ2-2|NA
CASSGGNTGELFF
TGTGCCAGCAGTGGGGGGAACACCGGGGAGCTGTTTTTT
>NA|TRBV29-1|TRBJ1-1|NA
CSVEDLSTPINTEAFF
TGCAGCGTTGAAGATCTTTCAACCCCTATTAACACTGAAGCTTTCTTT